This T cell receptor (beta chain) was identified during a study of PD-1 blockade in classical Hodgkin lymphoma. Each of the patients experienced relapse following autologous stem cell transplantation, and their brentuximab vedotin exposure differed. The germline CDR1 and CDR2 sequences are MNHEY and SVGAGI. V was shortened by 2 bases and J by 8 bases, with 9 bases between the two germline ends. CDR3 length: 13 residues. TCRdb's table, derived via immunoSEQ multiplex PCR, lists solely in-frame clones and lacks some. Altogether about 30,000 clones are present, about two thirds being singletons, with the ten largest covering around 15%.

The starting material was peripheral blood mononuclear cells (PBMCs), obtained before the second cycle of nivolumab. The chain is built from TRBV6-5 and TRBJ1-4, with D uncertain. The TCR sequence derives from a human donor with classical Hodgkin lymphoma. The CDR3 sequence: CASSYGVREKLFF. DNA for the CDR3: TGTGCCAGCAGTTACGGGGTTAGGGAAAAACTGTTTTTT.